Presented here are 31 T cell receptor beta chains from one specimen sequenced in a study of T cells in Graves' hyperthyroidism and ophthalmopathy. Template material for amplifying TCR beta CDR3 regions consisted of RNA transcripts. An initial round of RT-PCR targeting the TCR CDR3 relied on the HTBI primer set. TCRdb re-called the multiplex PCR reads through MiXCR, storing one row per CDR3 protein. The repertoire includes 250,000 to 300,000 distinct CDR3 sequences, 12% to 15% of them detected once, and 7.9% sits in the top ten. Source material: blood. The receptors originated from a woman between 40 and 55 years old with Graves' hyperthyroidism.

The J gene is TRBJ1-4, the V gene TRBV24-1; D possibly corresponds to TRBD1 (6 bases). Germline lookup yields CDR1 KGHDR and CDR2 SFDVKD. Trimming stripped 4 bases from V and 3 bases from J, with 11 bases between. The CDR3 covers 15 residues. The CDR3 coding sequence is TGTGCCACCAGTGACAACAGGGAGGCTAATGAAAAACTGTTTTTT. It encodes CATSDNREANEKLFF.

The sample holds many counts of this clonotype. The chain couples TRBV24-1 to TRBJ1-6, with D hard to call. This CDR3 has 13 residues. Germline V lookup: CDR1 KGHDR, CDR2 SFDVKD. The V and J ends lost 5 bases and 8 bases respectively, with 9 bases between them. CDR3 coding DNA: TGTGCCACCAGTGCGGATGAGTATTCACCCCTCCACTTT. Translation gives CATSADEYSPLHF.

This clonotype was detected a few times. This chain connects TRBV7-9 to TRBJ2-5, with 7 bases that match TRBD2. The V gene end was trimmed by 4 bases and the J gene end by 10 bases; junction bases not matched to a gene: 15. CDR1 is SEHNR and CDR2 is FQNEAQ in the germline V gene (reference sequence). The CDR3 consists of 15 residues. DNA of the CDR3: TGTGCCAGCAGCTCTGGAGGTTTAGCGGGCGGGCTCCAGTACTTC. Translating gives CASSSGGLAGGLQYF.

The rearrangement uses TRBV30 and TRBJ2-3; D might be TRBD2 (6 bases). Per the germline V gene, CDR1 is GTSNPN and CDR2 is SVGIG (reference sequence). Trimming shortened V by 0 bases and J by 5 bases, and 15 bases separated the two germline ends. CDR3 length: 15 amino acids. DNA of the CDR3: TGTGCCTGGAGTGTTCGGCGGGGAAGGGGAGATACGCAGTATTTT. Translated: CAWSVRRGRGDTQYF.

This clonotype was detected only a few times. The chain uses TRBV14 and TRBJ2-1; a possible D gene is TRBD2 (6 bases). Germline V gives CDR1 SGHDN, CDR2 FVKESK. Trimming left V 1 base short and J 1 base short, with 11 bases between. The CDR3 is 16 residues long. CDR3 protein: CASSQGDFHSYNEQFF. Written as DNA, the CDR3 is TGTGCCAGCAGCCAAGGGGACTTTCATTCCTACAATGAGCAGTTCTTC.

At least ten counts were recorded for this clonotype. V usage is TRBV20-1 and J usage is TRBJ2-4, with a possible D match to TRBD2 (6 bases). Trimming left V 5 bases short and J 5 bases short, with 16 bases between. This CDR3 contains 14 residues. CDR1 is DFQATT, CDR2 SNEGSKA, per germline (reference sequence). The DNA for the CDR3 is TGCAGTGCTGGAGGAGCTAGCGACCAAAACATTCAGTACTTC. As protein: CSAGGASDQNIQYF.

This clonotype was observed many times. The chain is built from TRBV2 and TRBJ2-1; TRBD2 aligns across 8 bases. Germline V gene sequence: CDR1 SNHLY, CDR2 FYNNEI. V lost 5 bases and J lost 0; bases outside the gene matches: 3. The CDR3 loop spans 15 amino acids. In DNA, the CDR3 is TGTGCCAGCAGTAAACTAGCGGACTCCTACAATGAGCAGTTCTTC. Its protein is CASSKLADSYNEQFF.

The V gene is TRBV19, the J gene TRBJ2-3; 15 bases match TRBD2. Per the germline V gene, CDR1 is LNHDA and CDR2 is SQIVND (reference sequence). The length of the CDR3 is 17 residues. V lost 5 bases, J lost 1 base, and 4 bases stayed unmatched. The CDR3 nucleotides are TGTGCCAGTAGTGGGGGACTAGCGGGAGGCCGCACAGATACGCAGTATTTT. It translates to CASSGGLAGGRTDTQYF.

This clonotype was seen a handful of times. The chain couples TRBV5-5 to TRBJ2-7; D call uncertain. The CDR3 has 13 amino acids. The germline gives CDR1 SGHKS, CDR2 YYEKEE (reference sequence). V lost 4 bases and J 6 bases, leaving 14 bases between the germline ends. CDR3 DNA: TGTGCCAGCAGCGAAAGGTGGTCTCCCGAGCAGTACTTC. As protein: CASSERWSPEQYF.

Only one count was recorded for this clonotype. The V gene is TRBV3-1, the J gene TRBJ1-1; D may be TRBD1 (5 bases). Germline V gives CDR1 LGHDT, CDR2 YNNKEL (reference sequence). CDR3 length: 15 residues. The V end was cut by 3 bases, the J end by 4 bases, with 15 bases between. The CDR3 DNA is TGTGCCAGCAGCCAGGGCGACGGGGGAGGCACTGAAGCTTTCTTT. Its translation: CASSQGDGGGTEAFF.

At least ten counts were recorded for this clonotype. J is TRBJ1-4 and V is TRBV3-1, with no clear D. V gave up 0 bases and J gave up 8 bases, with 19 bases separating them. The CDR3 is 17 residues long. Looked up from germline, CDR1 is LGHDT and CDR2 is YNNKEL (reference sequence). CDR3: CASSQDLSTPPGEKLFF. DNA of the CDR3: TGTGCCAGCAGCCAAGATCTCTCGACACCACCGGGGGAAAAACTGTTTTTT.

In this sample, this clonotype turned up many times. The chain is built from TRBV11-3 and TRBJ2-1; D unclear. In germline, CDR1 is SGHNT, CDR2 YENEEA. V was shortened by 2 bases and J by 8 bases, with 10 bases between the two germline ends. CDR3 length equals 13 residues. This CDR3 is CASSLRWRDEQFF. The CDR3 nucleotides read TGTGCCAGCAGCTTAAGGTGGCGCGATGAGCAGTTCTTC.

This clonotype occurred many times. The gene calls are TRBV7-9 and TRBJ2-3; D call uncertain. In germline, CDR1 is SEHNR, CDR2 FQNEAQ (reference sequence). The CDR3 covers 14 residues. V lost 2 bases and J 2 bases, leaving 8 bases between the germline ends. The CDR3: CASSLTLDTDTQYF. The CDR3 coding sequence is TGTGCCAGCAGCTTAACACTCGACACAGATACGCAGTATTTT.

A few counts support this clonotype. This chain uses TRBV24-1 with TRBJ2-5; either TRBD1 or TRBD2 may supply D (6 bases each). There are 15 residues in the CDR3. Per the germline V gene, CDR1 is KGHDR and CDR2 is SFDVKD. The V gene lost 3 bases and the J gene lost 4 bases, with 14 bases spanning the gap. The CDR3 DNA follows: TGTGCCACCAGTGATCCTACAGGGACTGGAGAGACCCAGTACTTC. It encodes CATSDPTGTGETQYF.

This clonotype was counted ten times or more. V gene TRBV7-9 combines with J gene TRBJ2-2, with 7 positions matching TRBD2. The J segment lost 4 bases and the V segment lost 3 bases, leaving 8 bases of the junction unmatched. Germline V gene lookup returns CDR1 SEHNR and CDR2 FQNEAQ (reference sequence). The CDR3 has 16 residues. CDR3 sequence (DNA): TGTGCCAGCAGCTTTGACCGGGAGGTTAGCACCGGGGAGCTGTTTTTT. It codes for CASSFDREVSTGELFF.

This clonotype appeared many times. This chain connects TRBV20-1 to TRBJ1-1; maybe TRBD1 (5 bases). The CDR3 contains 15 residues. Germline-derived CDR1 and CDR2 are DFQATT and SNEGSKA (reference sequence). The V end was cut by 6 bases, the J end by 0 bases, with 17 bases between. CDR3 bases: TGCAGTGCACCCCCGGGACGGCTAATGAACACTGAAGCTTTCTTT. Translated, it gives CSAPPGRLMNTEAFF.

This clonotype was observed many times. The chain couples TRBV28 to TRBJ1-6; TRBD1 matches at 9 bases. Germline lookup yields CDR1 MDHEN and CDR2 SYDVKM. The CDR3 loop spans 16 amino acids. V was clipped by 4 bases and J by 7 bases; unmatched bases: 8. The CDR3 nucleotides are TGTGCCAGCAGTTCACCCTCCGGGACAGGGAATTCACCCCTCCACTTT. It encodes CASSSPSGTGNSPLHF.

This clonotype was counted at least ten times. V and J are TRBV28 and TRBJ2-1; 13 bases align to TRBD2. The germline CDR1 and CDR2 sequences are MDHEN and SYDVKM. The CDR3 extends over 16 amino acids. J was trimmed by 6 bases and V by 6 bases; bases with no gene match: 8. CDR3 sequence: CASRRLAGGFGNEQFF. DNA of the CDR3: TGTGCCAGCAGAAGACTAGCGGGAGGTTTCGGCAATGAGCAGTTCTTC. Combining the CDR3 with reference TRBV28 and TRBJ2-1 gives the whole variable domain DVKVTQSSRYLVKRTGEKVFLECVQDMDHENMFWYRQDPGLGLRLIYFSYDVKMKEKGDIPEGYSVSREKKERFSLILESASTNQTSMYLCASRRLAGGFGNEQFFGPGTRLTVL.

This clonotype has ten or more counts. This chain uses TRBV28 with TRBJ2-4; 9 nucleotides align to TRBD1. CDR1 is MDHEN, CDR2 SYDVKM, per germline. J lost 5 bases, V lost 4 bases, and 6 bases had no gene match. The CDR3 is 15 amino acids. DNA of the CDR3: TGTGCCAGCAGTTCTCCGGGACAGGGACAAAACATTCAGTACTTC. It specifies CASSSPGQGQNIQYF. Full variable domain (outside the CDR3, taken from reference TRBV28 and TRBJ2-4): DVKVTQSSRYLVKRTGEKVFLECVQDMDHENMFWYRQDPGLGLRLIYFSYDVKMKEKGDIPEGYSVSREKKERFSLILESASTNQTSMYLCASSSPGQGQNIQYFGAGTRLSVL.

The chain couples TRBV2 to TRBJ1-1, with 7 nucleotides matching TRBD1. J lost 5 bases, V lost 6 bases, and 6 bases had no gene match. The CDR3 has 13 amino acids. The germline gives CDR1 SNHLY, CDR2 FYNNEI. Here the CDR3 DNA reads TGTGCCAGCAGCTTTACAGGGGAGACTGAAGCTTTCTTT. Translating it yields CASSFTGETEAFF.

This clonotype came up many times. The V call is TRBV6-1, the J call TRBJ2-7; TRBD1 or TRBD2 may be the D gene (5 bases each). Germline CDR1 reads MNHNS; CDR2 reads SASEGT. There are 13 residues in the CDR3. Trimming left V 5 bases short and J 6 bases short, with 14 bases between. This chain's CDR3 is CASSRGSGSEQYF. In DNA form, the CDR3 reads TGTGCCAGCAGTCGGGGCTCAGGGAGCGAGCAGTACTTC.

This clonotype has at least ten counts. The V call is TRBV18, the J call TRBJ2-1, with unresolved D. The CDR3 runs to 14 residues. Germline lookup yields CDR1 KGHSH and CDR2 LQKENI. V was pared by 1 base and J by 7 bases, with 11 bases between. CDR3 DNA: TGTGCCAGCTCACCACTAACCGGCCCGAATGAGCAGTTCTTC. Translation gives CASSPLTGPNEQFF.

The chain employs TRBV4-1 and TRBJ2-5, with 7 bases matching TRBD2. Germline V gene sequence: CDR1 MGHRA, CDR2 YSYEKL. This CDR3 contains 15 residues. V was pared by 2 bases and J by 2 bases, with 5 bases of the junction left unmatched. The CDR3 DNA follows: TGCGCCAGCAGCCAACCCGGGACTACACAAGAGACCCAGTACTTC. Translated: CASSQPGTTQETQYF.

This clonotype was observed at least ten times. The CDR3 coding sequence is TGTGCCACCAGTGACTTCCGACAGGGCCGGGAGACCCAGTACTTC. Residues: CATSDFRQGRETQYF. The rearrangement links TRBV24-1 to TRBJ2-5; 7 bases are shared with TRBD1. This CDR3 is 15 amino acids long. Germline CDR1 KGHDR, CDR2 SFDVKD. J gave up 5 bases and V 4 bases, and 9 bases lay outside the gene matches.

This clonotype was seen at least ten times. The chain links TRBV15 to TRBJ1-1, with a possible D match to TRBD1 (5 bases). The ends were cut back, 1 base at V and 0 bases at J, with 12 bases in the middle. The CDR3 covers 16 residues. Germline CDR1 LNHNV, CDR2 YYDKDF (reference sequence). The CDR3 here is CATSRVGGKMNTEAFF. The CDR3 nucleotides read TGTGCCACCAGCAGAGTGGGGGGGAAAATGAACACTGAAGCTTTCTTT. Full variable domain (outside the CDR3, taken from reference TRBV15 and TRBJ1-1): DAMVIQNPRYQVTQFGKPVTLSCSQTLNHNVMYWYQQKSSQAPKLLFHYYDKDFNNEADTPDNFQSRRPNTSFCFLDIRSPGLGDTAMYLCATSRVGGKMNTEAFFGQGTRLTVV.

This clonotype was observed a few times. The J gene is TRBJ2-1, the V gene TRBV20-1; D uncertain. With 0 bases removed from V and 8 bases from J, the gap between germline ends came to 17 bases. The CDR3 spans 15 residues. Per the germline V gene, CDR1 is DFQATT and CDR2 is SNEGSKA (reference sequence). The CDR3 reads CSARDMGVQRDEQFF. As DNA, the CDR3 is TGCAGTGCTAGAGATATGGGCGTCCAACGGGATGAGCAGTTCTTC.

This clonotype was seen many times. The J gene is TRBJ2-2, the V gene TRBV27; D unclear. Germline-derived CDR1 and CDR2 are MNHEY and SMNVEV (reference sequence). The CDR3 has 14 amino acids. Trimming stripped 6 bases from V and 0 bases from J, with 8 bases between. CDR3 loop: CASSTLANTGELFF. Written as DNA, the CDR3 is TGTGCCAGCAGCACGTTGGCGAACACCGGGGAGCTGTTTTTT.

This clonotype has a count of ten or more. The chain carries TRBV24-1 and TRBJ2-3, with D possibly being TRBD1 or TRBD2 (5 bases each). Germline V gene data show CDR1 as KGHDR and CDR2 as SFDVKD. The CDR3 totals 15 residues. Trimming cost V 3 bases and J 2 bases, with 11 bases left between them. DNA for the CDR3: TGTGCCACCAGTGATCGATGGGACCTCACAGATACGCAGTATTTT. Its translation is CATSDRWDLTDTQYF.

This clonotype was seen a handful of times. The rearrangement links TRBV20-1 to TRBJ2-3; 8 positions match TRBD2. Germline V gene data show CDR1 as DFQATT and CDR2 as SNEGSKA (reference sequence). V dropped 4 bases and J dropped 4; count of bases not matched to a gene: 13. The CDR3 is 16 residues long. This CDR3 is CSATTLGTRGADTQYF. The CDR3, as DNA: TGCAGTGCTACTACTCTCGGGACTAGGGGGGCAGATACGCAGTATTTT.

The V and J genes are TRBV5-4 and TRBJ2-1; 11 nucleotides match TRBD2. After removal of 4 bases from V and 3 bases from J, the junction contained 6 bases not matched to a gene. The CDR3 length is 16 residues. The germline CDR1 and CDR2 sequences are SGHNT and YYREEE (reference sequence). The CDR3 nucleotides are TGTGCCAGCAGCACCCTAGCGGGAGGATTCTACAATGAGCAGTTCTTC. Translation: CASSTLAGGFYNEQFF.

This clonotype came up many times. The gene calls are TRBV28 and TRBJ1-4; tentative D call: TRBD1 (5 bases). Germline CDR1 MDHEN, CDR2 SYDVKM. The CDR3 runs 15 residues. Trimming took 4 bases from V and 5 from J, leaving 14 bases between them. The CDR3 region has the DNA TGTGCCAGCAGTTCCATCGGGGGGTACAATGAAAAACTGTTTTTT. Its protein product is CASSSIGGYNEKLFF.